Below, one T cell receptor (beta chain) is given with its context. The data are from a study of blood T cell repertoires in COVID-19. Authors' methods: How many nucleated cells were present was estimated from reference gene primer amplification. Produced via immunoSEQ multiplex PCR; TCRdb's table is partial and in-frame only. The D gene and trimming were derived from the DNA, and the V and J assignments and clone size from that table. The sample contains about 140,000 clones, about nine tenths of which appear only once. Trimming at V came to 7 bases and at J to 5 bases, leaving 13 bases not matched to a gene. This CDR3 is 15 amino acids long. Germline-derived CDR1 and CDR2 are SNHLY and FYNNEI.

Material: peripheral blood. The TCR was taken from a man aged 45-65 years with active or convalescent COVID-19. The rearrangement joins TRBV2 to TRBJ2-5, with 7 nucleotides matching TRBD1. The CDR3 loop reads CASTRQGGMWETQYF. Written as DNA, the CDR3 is TGTGCCAGCACCAGACAGGGCGGTATGTGGGAGACCCAGTACTTC.